This is a list of T cell receptor beta chains from one sample in a study of blood T cell repertoires in COVID-19. Produced via immunoSEQ multiplex PCR; TCRdb's table is partial and in-frame only. The sample gives about 210,000 clones, roughly 86% of which show up once; 9% to 12% is in the top ten. The sample taken for sequencing was PBMCs or T cells enriched from blood (not recorded which). Receptor source: a man younger than 35 with acute COVID-19. Each CDR3 is given without its conserved first and last residue. Only part of the rows carry a size: once, few, many, or a class if the clone is expanded.

NA TRBV19 ASSPRLALNQETQY
NA TRBV27 ASSFSTRTGRNYGYT
NA TRBV5-4 ASSALTGQGANEQF
NA TRBV11-1 ASSSRTSGSEQF
NA TRBV5-1 ASSSNGATNEKLF
NA TRBV5-6 ASSWGLAGDPYEQY
NA TRBV6-5 ASSRQDQATDTQY
once TRBV7-7 ASSLLTGEVENIQY
NA TRBV4-1 ASSQLVVNTGELF
NA TRBV4-1 ASRLREGRHEQF
NA TRBV28 ASSSGTERLYEQY
NA TRBV7-3 ASSPTGTSGITDTQY
NA TRBV2 ASSAFGGYEQY
NA TRBV7-2 ASSPMDEQF
NA TRBV29-1 STRGSGIEETQY
once TRBV2 ASTGGAQSETQY
NA TRBV29-1 SVVLQGASTDTQY
NA TRBV29-1 SVGTRDRGYGYT
NA TRBV9 ASSPLIGGIGEQY
NA TRBV27 ATTETNTGELF
NA TRBV24-1 ATSDGRGYGYT
once TRBV29-1 SVPGQGWEQY
NA TRBV30 AWRVAPLSEAF
NA TRBV7-9 ASSFLPYEQY
NA TRBV27 ASSLERGSHTQY